A single sample gave rise to the 29 T cell receptor beta chains below, sequenced in a study of blood T cells in healthy people across ages. A J-beta primer mix and a sample-barcoded 5' primer were used in a second PCR of roughly 6 to 12 cycles. TCRdb itself ran the 5' RACE reads through MiXCR, one entry per CDR3 protein. The sample carries around 780,000 distinct CDR3 sequences, approximately 53% recorded once. Sequences were obtained from blood. The receptors derive from a man aged 35-49 years in good health.

This chain uses TRBV20-1 with TRBJ2-5; D remains unclear. From germline, CDR1 is DFQATT and CDR2 SNEGSKA (reference sequence). Trimming stripped 4 bases from V and 1 base from J, with 13 bases between. This CDR3 has 14 residues. The CDR3 protein is CSATRAGGQETQYF. The CDR3 nucleotides are TGCAGTGCTACCAGAGCAGGCGGCCAAGAGACCCAGTACTTC.

This clonotype has more than one count but fewer than ten. V usage is TRBV5-6 and J usage is TRBJ2-1, with 9 bases aligning to TRBD2. The CDR3 runs to 15 residues. Germline lookup yields CDR1 SGHDT and CDR2 YYEEEE. V shed 2 bases, J shed 5 bases, and the junction held 5 bases outside the gene matches. The CDR3 sequence: CASSFNSGRDNEQFF. In DNA form, the CDR3 reads TGTGCCAGCAGCTTTAATAGCGGGAGAGACAATGAGCAGTTCTTC.

The chain is built from TRBV7-9 and TRBJ2-5, with 9 bases lining up with TRBD1. Per the germline V gene, CDR1 is SEHNR and CDR2 is FQNEAQ (reference sequence). The junction had 23 bases not matched to a gene; V was cut back by 8 bases and J by 7 bases. This CDR3 has 18 amino acids. In DNA form, the CDR3 reads TGTGCCAGCTCCCAGGGAGGAACAGGGGGCGAGTTTTCGGGGACCCAGTACTTC. Protein sequence: CASSQGGTGGEFSGTQYF.

Comment on this clonotype: A junction boundary mismatches the germline segment, possibly from a read error. This sequence joins TRBV7-2 and TRBJ2-5; D is possibly TRBD1 or TRBD2 (6 bases each). Germline values: CDR1 SGHTA, CDR2 FQGNSA. The CDR3 spans 15 residues. In nucleotides, the CDR3 is TGTGCCAGCAGCTTAGCAGGGGGGAGCGCGGAGAACCAGTACTTC. It codes for CASSLAGGSAENQYF.

The rearrangement uses TRBV7-8 and TRBJ1-1; D remains ambiguous. CDR1 and CDR2 from the germline V gene are SGHVS and FQNEAQ. Trimming removed 5 bases from V and 0 bases from J, with 10 bases in between. The CDR3 totals 14 residues. The CDR3 DNA reads as TGTGCCAGCAGCCAGCAGCGTTTGAACACTGAAGCTTTCTTT. It translates to CASSQQRLNTEAFF.

The CDR3 reads CASSLGVTASYNKQYF. The CDR3 coding sequence is TGTGCCAGCAGCTTAGGAGTCACAGCCTCATACAATAAGCAGTACTTC. V and J are TRBV11-2 and TRBJ2-5; D is undetermined. Germline CDR1 reads SGHAT; CDR2 reads FQNNGV. The V end lost 1 base, the J end lost 11 bases, and 23 bases lay between the germline ends. The CDR3 length is 16 residues.

The chain uses TRBV10-3 and TRBJ2-5, with TRBD1 matching 8 bases. The J call is uncertain, as TRBJ2-7 better fits the DNA end. This CDR3 is built from 14 residues. Germline loops: CDR1 ENHRY, CDR2 SYGVKD. CDR3 in amino acids: CAIKNKDRENEQYF. The CDR3 DNA sequence: TGTGCCATCAAAAATAAGGACAGGGAGAACGAGCAGTACTTC.

The rearrangement joins TRBV29-1 to TRBJ1-1, with D possibly being TRBD1 (6 bases). CDR3 length: 15 amino acids. Germline CDR1 is SQVTM and CDR2 is ANQGSEA. V dropped 1 base and J dropped 2 bases, with 14 bases sitting between them. The CDR3 DNA reads as TGCAGCGTTGAAGCCATCGGGACACCCAACACTGAAGCTTTCTTT. Its protein product is CSVEAIGTPNTEAFF.

V gene TRBV7-3 combines with J gene TRBJ2-6, with D tentatively TRBD1 or TRBD2 (5 bases each). The ends were cut back, 8 bases at V and 2 bases at J, with 28 bases in the middle. Per the germline V gene, CDR1 is SGHTA and CDR2 is FQGTGA. This CDR3 comprises 20 residues. CDR3 DNA sequence: TGTGCCAGCGGACTCTGGTTCTGGGGGAAATTGAGTGCTGGGGCCAACGTCCTGACTTTC. Protein product: CASGLWFWGKLSAGANVLTF. Based on the CDR3 plus reference TRBV7-3 and TRBJ2-6, the full variable domain is GAGVSQTPSNKVTEKGKYVELRCDPISGHTALYWYRQSLGQGPEFLIYFQGTGAADDSGLPNDRFFAVRPEGSVSTLKIQRTERGDSAVYLCASGLWFWGKLSAGANVLTFGAGSRLTVL.

The chain has TRBV7-2 and TRBJ2-1; TRBD1 is a possible D gene (6 bases). CDR1 and CDR2 (germline): SGHTA, FQGNSA. The CDR3 has 14 amino acids. V was shortened by 5 bases and J by 5 bases, with 13 bases between the two germline ends. This CDR3 reads CASSRQVGDNEQFF. The CDR3 DNA follows: TGTGCCAGCAGCCGACAGGTGGGTGACAATGAGCAGTTCTTC. The full variable domain, completed using reference TRBV7-2 and TRBJ2-1, is GAGVSQSPSNKVTEKGKDVELRCDPISGHTALYWYRQSLGQGLEFLIYFQGNSAPDKSGLPSDRFSAERTGGSVSTLTIQRTQQEDSAVYLCASSRQVGDNEQFFGPGTRLTVL.

About this clonotype itself: An end of the junction does not agree with germline; a read error may underlie this. The chain has TRBV20-1 and TRBJ1-6; possibly TRBD1 for D (5 bases). CDR1 and CDR2 from the germline V gene are DFQATT and SNEGSKA (reference sequence). This CDR3 comprises 15 residues. The CDR3 spells CSAPGPLGENSPPHF. Written as DNA, the CDR3 is TGCAGTGCCCCGGGGCCGCTAGGGGAGAATTCACCCCCCCACTTT.

CDR3 sequence (DNA): TGTGCCAGCAGCTTACAGGGGGTAGTCGGGGAGCTGTTTTTT. Protein sequence: CASSLQGVVGELFF. This chain connects TRBV7-6 to TRBJ2-2; 7 nucleotides align to TRBD1. The length of the CDR3 is 14 residues. Per germline, CDR1 SGHVS and CDR2 FNYEAQ. Trimming removed 2 bases from V and 7 bases from J; junction bases left unmatched: 4.

This clonotype was observed a few times. The chain has TRBV20-1 and TRBJ2-5; maybe TRBD2 (6 bases). This CDR3 has 13 residues. Trimming stripped 1 base from V and 9 bases from J, with 15 bases between. Germline CDR1 reads DFQATT; CDR2 reads SNEGSKA (reference sequence). CDR3 sequence (DNA): TGCAGTGCTAGAGGGGACGGGGAGGATCCCCAGTACTTC. Translation gives CSARGDGEDPQYF.

This clonotype was seen only a few times. The chain joins TRBV29-1 to TRBJ2-7; D possibly corresponds to TRBD1 (6 bases). V gave up 4 bases and J gave up 0 bases, with 10 bases separating them. CDR3 length: 13 residues. CDR1 is SQVTM and CDR2 is ANQGSEA in the germline V gene. CDR3 nucleotide sequence: TGCAGCGTTGGTTCGGACAGCTCCTACGAGCAGTACTTC. Translating it yields CSVGSDSSYEQYF.

This clonotype was recorded a few times. The chain couples TRBV3-1 to TRBJ1-2; 11 bases fit TRBD1. V shed 4 bases and J 12 bases; nucleotides not matched to a gene: 7. This CDR3 contains 13 residues. From germline, CDR1 is LGHDT and CDR2 YNNKEL (reference sequence). The CDR3, as DNA: TGTGCCAGCAGCCCTGGACAGGGGGCGTGGGACACCTTC. The encoded protein is CASSPGQGAWDTF.

The chain couples TRBV5-1 to TRBJ1-2, with 9 bases matching TRBD1. The germline V gene encodes CDR1 SGHRS and CDR2 YFSETQ. The CDR3 spans 15 residues. V trimming: 2 bases; J trimming: 6 bases; junction bases outside the gene matches: 8. In nucleotides, the CDR3 is TGCGCCAGCAGCTTAACAGGGGGCGCCATTGATGGCTACACCTTC. It codes for CASSLTGGAIDGYTF.

This clonotype was seen only a few times. The chain carries TRBV11-2 and TRBJ2-6; 12 positions match TRBD2. CDR1 is SGHAT, CDR2 FQNNGV, per germline. The CDR3 runs 18 residues. V lost 5 bases and J lost 0; bases outside the gene matches: 5. The CDR3 here is CASSQRLAGVSGANVLTF. Here the CDR3 DNA reads TGTGCCAGCAGCCAGAGACTAGCGGGGGTCTCTGGGGCCAACGTCCTGACTTTC.

The genes are TRBV6-1 and TRBJ2-1; TRBD2 might be the D (6 bases). CDR1 is MNHNS and CDR2 is SASEGT in the germline V gene. The CDR3 loop spans 14 amino acids. V was shortened by 10 bases and J by 10 bases, with 23 bases between the two germline ends. CDR3 DNA sequence: TGTGCCATCACCGGAGCGGGTGGGACCTACGAGCAGTTCTTC. As protein: CAITGAGGTYEQFF.

The rearrangement uses TRBV7-9 and TRBJ2-2, with D hard to call. The ends were cut back, 2 bases at V and 4 bases at J, with 8 bases in the middle. Looked up from germline, CDR1 is SEHNR and CDR2 is FQNEAQ (reference sequence). This CDR3 region has 14 residues. CDR3 region: CASSLMSITGELFF. In DNA form, the CDR3 reads TGTGCCAGCAGCTTAATGAGTATCACCGGGGAGCTGTTTTTT. Based on the CDR3 plus reference TRBV7-9 and TRBJ2-2, the full variable domain is DTGVSQNPRHKITKRGQNVTFRCDPISEHNRLYWYRQTLGQGPEFLTYFQNEAQLEKSRLLSDRFSAERPKGSFSTLEIQRTEQGDSAMYLCASSLMSITGELFFGEGSRLTVL.

V usage is TRBV29-1 and J usage is TRBJ2-3; D is unclear. Deletions cut 5 bases from V and 0 bases from J, with 12 bases between. Germline values: CDR1 SQVTM, CDR2 ANQGSEA. The CDR3 is 14 amino acids. As DNA, the CDR3 is TGCAGCGTTACGACAAGCAGGAGCACAGATACGCAGTATTTT. This gives the protein CSVTTSRSTDTQYF.

Note on this clonotype: A junction end diverges from the germline sequence, so it may reflect a read error. V and J are TRBV7-2 and TRBJ2-7; D possibly corresponds to TRBD2 (6 bases). From germline, CDR1 is SGHTA and CDR2 FQGNSA. This CDR3 comprises 15 residues. In DNA, the CDR3 is TGTGCCAGCGGCTTAGGGCCCGGGAGCGCCTACGAGCAGTACTTC. Translated: CASGLGPGSAYEQYF. Using reference TRBV7-2 and TRBJ2-7 for the parts outside the CDR3, the full variable domain is GAGVSQSPSNKVTEKGKDVELRCDPISGHTALYWYRQSLGQGLEFLIYFQGNSAPDKSGLPSDRFSAERTGGSVSTLTIQRTQQEDSAVYLCASGLGPGSAYEQYFGPGTRLTVT.

Worth noting for this clonotype: One end of the junction fails to match germline, which may point to a read error. This chain joins TRBV27 and TRBJ2-7; D tentatively reads TRBD1 or TRBD2 (5 bases each). Germline V gives CDR1 MNHEY, CDR2 SMNVEV (reference sequence). This CDR3 comprises 14 residues. The CDR3 reads CASSPWDRAYVQYF. In nucleotides, the CDR3 is TGTGCCAGCAGTCCGTGGGACCGTGCCTACGTGCAGTACTTC.

In its sample, this clonotype was seen a few times. The chain recombines TRBV25-1 with TRBJ2-1, with TRBD2 as a possible D gene (6 bases). Trimming left V 3 bases short and J 8 bases short, with 20 bases between. This CDR3 is built from 16 residues. Germline values: CDR1 MGHDK, CDR2 SYGVNS. This CDR3 reads CASSDLRDSVFDEQFF. The CDR3 DNA is TGTGCCAGCAGTGATCTCCGGGACTCCGTCTTCGATGAGCAGTTCTTC.

About this clonotype: Germline is not matched at one junction end, which may reflect a read error. The V gene is TRBV7-6, the J gene TRBJ2-3; D not resolved. CDR1 and CDR2 from the germline V gene are SGHVS and FNYEAQ. The CDR3 sequence is 13 residues long. CDR3 loop: CANSLGLTDTQYF. CDR3 DNA sequence: TGTGCCAACAGCTTAGGTCTGACAGATACGCAGTATTTT.

The chain combines TRBV7-2 with TRBJ1-4, with 8 bases identical to TRBD1. Germline CDR1 reads SGHTA; CDR2 reads FQGNSA. This CDR3 has 15 amino acids. V lost 8 bases to trimming and J lost 7 bases; unmatched junction nucleotides: 12. The CDR3 sequence is CASSPNRGFGEKLFF. CDR3 DNA: TGTGCCAGCTCGCCGAACAGGGGGTTTGGTGAAAAACTGTTTTTT. Full variable domain (rest looked up from reference TRBV7-2 and TRBJ1-4): GAGVSQSPSNKVTEKGKDVELRCDPISGHTALYWYRQSLGQGLEFLIYFQGNSAPDKSGLPSDRFSAERTGGSVSTLTIQRTQQEDSAVYLCASSPNRGFGEKLFFGSGTQLSVL.

CDR3: CASSLGMASGGQYF. The DNA of the CDR3 is TGTGCCAGCAGTTTAGGCATGGCTAGCGGGGGTCAGTACTTC. The chain couples TRBV12-3 or TRBV12-4 to TRBJ2-4; 10 nucleotides align to TRBD2. This CDR3 has 14 residues. V dropped 1 base and J dropped 12; count of bases not matched to a gene: 6.

The chain has TRBV20-1 and TRBJ2-1; 10 bases are a match to TRBD2. CDR3 length: 15 amino acids. From germline, CDR1 is DFQATT and CDR2 SNEGSKA (reference sequence). Losses at the gene ends were 3 bases for V and 2 bases for J; bases not matched to a gene: 4. CDR3 in DNA: TGCAGTGCTAGGCGTCTAGCGGGAGCCTACAATGAGCAGTTCTTC. It specifies CSARRLAGAYNEQFF.

The V call is TRBV20-1, the J call TRBJ2-5; D uncertain. Germline CDR1 DFQATT, CDR2 SNEGSKA (reference sequence). CDR3 length equals 14 residues. V dropped 3 bases and J dropped 2 bases, with 13 bases sitting between them. The CDR3 spells CSARHLGRQETQYF. In DNA form, the CDR3 reads TGCAGTGCTAGGCACCTAGGCCGACAAGAGACCCAGTACTTC.

The rearrangement uses TRBV7-2 and TRBJ2-7, with 8 bases fitting TRBD2. J was trimmed by 3 bases and V by 3 bases; bases with no gene match: 4. The CDR3 length is 14 residues. Per the germline V gene, CDR1 is SGHTA and CDR2 is FQGNSA. CDR3 sequence: CASSFSSGYYEQYF. CDR3 DNA: TGTGCCAGCAGCTTTTCTAGCGGGTACTACGAGCAGTACTTC.